This TCR beta chain stems from a study of response to subunit inactivated influenza vaccine. TCRdb re-called the RT-PCR reads with MiXCR, one entry per CDR3 protein. This table holds over 800,000 distinct CDR3 sequences, around 20% found once. This clonotype has only a few counts. Its antigen is still unknown. V dropped 1 base and J dropped 6 bases, with 10 bases sitting between them. The germline CDR1 and CDR2 sequences are SQVTM and ANQGSEA. The CDR3 extends over 12 amino acids. Study observations and caveats: Authors suggested few new T cells are recruited by each seasonal influenza vaccination.

The source is a man over 45 who received an inactivated influenza vaccine. V usage is TRBV29-1 and J usage is TRBJ2-7; D is ambiguous. This material consisted of PBMCs from blood, taken 5 to 6 days after vaccination. The CDR3 loop reads CSVEAKHGEQYF. The CDR3 DNA reads TGCAGCGTTGAAGCAAAACATGGCGAGCAGTACTTC.